The 14 T cell receptor beta chains below come from one sample, sequenced in a study of read filtering for tumor transcriptome and immune sequencing. Molecular barcoded adaptors covering alpha/delta and beta/gamma chains were used on roughly 400 ng RNA. TCRdb re-called the reads through MiXCR, storing one row per CDR3 protein. The repertoire has tens of thousands of distinct CDR3 sequences, 20% to 25% of them found once; the top ten carry about 17%. The sequencing sample was made of a population of CD138-negative cells sorted from bone marrow. The receptors were sampled from a donor at least 40 years old with multiple myeloma.

This clonotype was seen at least ten times. V is TRBV2 and J is TRBJ2-7, with D possibly being TRBD2 (6 bases). The CDR3 length is 11 residues. Germline loops: CDR1 SNHLY, CDR2 FYNNEI. V lost 7 bases, J lost 3 bases, and 7 bases lay in between. The CDR3, as DNA: TGTGCCAGCACGGGGGACTACGAGCAGTACTTC. Residues: CASTGDYEQYF.

Concerning this clonotype: It may be a read error: a sequence one base away is much more abundant. V gene TRBV12-3 or TRBV12-4 combines with J gene TRBJ2-2, with a tentative D call TRBD2 (5 bases). V lost 3 bases and J lost 2, with 19 bases in between. CDR3 size: 18 residues. The CDR3, as DNA: TGTGCCAGCAGTTTCATACCACTTAGCGTGGTCAACACCGGGGAGCTGTTTTTT. This sequence encodes CASSFIPLSVVNTGELFF.

This clonotype was recorded at least ten times. This chain connects TRBV20-1 to TRBJ2-2; 10 nucleotides line up with TRBD2. The CDR3 is 13 amino acids. The ends lost 4 bases at V and 5 bases at J; junction bases unmatched: 1. Germline CDR1 reads DFQATT; CDR2 reads SNEGSKA (reference sequence). This CDR3 reads CSAMTSGTGELFF. The DNA of the CDR3 is TGCAGTGCTATGACTAGCGGGACCGGGGAGCTGTTTTTT.

This clonotype has ten or more counts. The chain is built from TRBV13 and TRBJ2-7; D is ambiguous. The ends were cut back, 5 bases at V and 2 bases at J, with 7 bases in the middle. The CDR3 is made up of 12 amino acids. Germline lookup yields CDR1 PRHDT and CDR2 FYEKMQ (reference sequence). The CDR3 region has the DNA TGTGCCAGCAGCCCGTTAGCCTACGAGCAGTACTTC. The encoded protein is CASSPLAYEQYF.

This clonotype was observed a handful of times. The gene calls are TRBV25-1 and TRBJ2-1; possibly TRBD2 for D (5 bases). The CDR3 is 13 amino acids. Trimming stripped 1 base from V and 9 bases from J, with 10 bases between. Germline assignment: CDR1 MGHDK and CDR2 SYGVNS. This CDR3 is CASSEFASTEQFF. CDR3 bases: TGTGCCAGCAGTGAATTTGCTAGCACTGAGCAGTTCTTC.

This clonotype was picked up many times. V and J are TRBV4-1 and TRBJ1-2, with 8 bases aligning to TRBD1. Germline V lookup: CDR1 MGHRA, CDR2 YSYEKL. This CDR3 is built from 15 residues. J lost 4 bases, V lost 3 bases, and 7 bases had no gene match. This CDR3 reads CASSHLTTGGYGYTF. CDR3 nucleotide sequence: TGCGCCAGCAGCCACCTTACAACAGGGGGCTATGGCTACACCTTC.

Comment on this clonotype: This sequence may be a read error, since a much larger clone differs from it by one base. The chain joins TRBV5-1 to TRBJ1-1; the D gene is possibly TRBD1 (6 bases). Per the germline V gene, CDR1 is SGHRS and CDR2 is YFSETQ. There are 13 residues in the CDR3. Here the CDR3 DNA reads TGCGCCAGCATCTTGACAGGTGGGAGTGAAGCTTTCTTT. This translates into CASILTGGSEAFF.

This clonotype has at least ten counts. The chain has TRBV12-3 or TRBV12-4 and TRBJ1-2; unclear D gene. V dropped 6 bases and J dropped 1 base, with 12 bases sitting between them. The CDR3 has 14 amino acids. As DNA, the CDR3 is TGTGCCAGCAGCAACAGAAGATTTAACTATGGCTACACCTTC. It codes for CASSNRRFNYGYTF.

This clonotype came up many times. This sequence joins TRBV7-8 and TRBJ1-5; D is uncertain. This CDR3 has 14 amino acids. V was clipped by 1 base and J by 4 bases, with 8 bases between them. From germline, CDR1 is SGHVS and CDR2 FQNEAQ. The CDR3: CASSLVTRNQPQHF. CDR3 bases: TGTGCCAGCAGCTTAGTAACAAGGAATCAGCCCCAGCATTTT. The entire variable domain, with the rest obtained from reference TRBV7-8 and TRBJ1-5, is as follows: GAGVSQSPRYKVAKRGQDVALRCDPISGHVSLFWYQQALGQGPEFLTYFQNEAQLDKSGLPSDRFFAERPEGSVSTLKIQRTQQEDSAVYLCASSLVTRNQPQHFGDGTRLSIL.

In regard to this clonotype: A much larger clonotype is one base distant, so this may be a read error. V is TRBV5-6 and J is TRBJ2-1; tentative D call: TRBD2 (6 bases). V was shortened by 9 bases and J by 5 bases, with 21 bases between the two germline ends. CDR3 size: 15 residues. Germline CDR1 SGHDT, CDR2 YYEEEE. The CDR3 DNA reads TGTGCCAACAGTCTATTAGCGGTGAGAAACAATGAGCAGTTCTTC. Its translation: CANSLLAVRNNEQFF.

Concerning this clonotype: A read error may explain this, as a much larger clone is one base away. This chain joins TRBV29-1 and TRBJ1-1; D is possibly TRBD1 (6 bases). Germline V gives CDR1 SQVTM, CDR2 ANQGSEA. The CDR3 runs to 13 residues. DNA of the CDR3: TGCAGCGTAATGGACAGCTGGAACACTGAAGCTATCTTT. Translated: CSVMDSWNTEAIF. Complete variable domain (other parts from reference TRBV29-1 and TRBJ1-1): SAVISQKPSRDICQRGTSLTIQCQVDSQVTMMFWYRQQPGQSLTLIATANQGSEATYESGFVIDKFPISRPNLTFSTLTVSNMSPEDSSIYLCSVMDSWNTEAIFGQGTRLTVV.

This clonotype was seen at least ten times. The CDR3 bases are TGCAGTGCTAGGGGACAGCCCTACGAGCAGTACTTC. Residues: CSARGQPYEQYF. V and J are TRBV20-1 and TRBJ2-7; 7 bases match TRBD1. The junction had 1 base not matched to a gene; V was cut back by 3 bases and J by 2 bases. The CDR3 is made up of 12 amino acids. The germline CDR1 and CDR2 sequences are DFQATT and SNEGSKA (reference sequence).

This clonotype showed up many times. The genes are TRBV7-9 and TRBJ2-1, with D possibly matching TRBD1 (5 bases). Deletions cut 6 bases from V and 6 bases from J, with 9 bases between. The CDR3 has 12 residues. The germline V gene encodes CDR1 SEHNR and CDR2 FQNEAQ (reference sequence). The CDR3 here is CASRLGVNEQFF. The CDR3, as DNA: TGTGCCAGCAGGCTAGGGGTCAATGAGCAGTTCTTC.

The chain carries TRBV7-8 and TRBJ2-7, with TRBD2 identical over 13 bases. Germline lookup yields CDR1 SGHVS and CDR2 FQNEAQ. Trimming took 6 bases from V and 0 from J; bases not matched to a gene: 8. The CDR3 spans 17 residues. CDR3 coding DNA: TGTGCCAGCAGTCATACTAGCGGGGGGGATAGCTCCTACGAGCAGTACTTC. This codes for CASSHTSGGDSSYEQYF.